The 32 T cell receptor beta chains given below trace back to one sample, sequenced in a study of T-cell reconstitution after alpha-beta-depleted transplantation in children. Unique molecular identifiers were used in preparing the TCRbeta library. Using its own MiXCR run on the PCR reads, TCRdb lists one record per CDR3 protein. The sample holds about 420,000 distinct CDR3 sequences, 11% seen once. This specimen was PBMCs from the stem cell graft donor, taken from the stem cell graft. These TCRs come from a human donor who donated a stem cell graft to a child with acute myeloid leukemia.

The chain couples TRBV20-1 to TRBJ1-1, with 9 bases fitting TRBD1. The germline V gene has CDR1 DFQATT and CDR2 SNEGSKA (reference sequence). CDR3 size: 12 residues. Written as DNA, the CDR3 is TGCAGCGGGGGACAGGGTGGTACTGAAGCTTTCTTT. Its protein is CSGGQGGTEAFF.

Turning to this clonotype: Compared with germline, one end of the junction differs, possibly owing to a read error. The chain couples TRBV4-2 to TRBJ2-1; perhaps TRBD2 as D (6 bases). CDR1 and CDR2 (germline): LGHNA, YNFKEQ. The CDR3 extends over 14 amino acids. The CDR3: CASCQVGWGGDQFF. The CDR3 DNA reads TGTGCCAGCTGCCAAGTTGGGTGGGGAGGCGACCAGTTCTTC.

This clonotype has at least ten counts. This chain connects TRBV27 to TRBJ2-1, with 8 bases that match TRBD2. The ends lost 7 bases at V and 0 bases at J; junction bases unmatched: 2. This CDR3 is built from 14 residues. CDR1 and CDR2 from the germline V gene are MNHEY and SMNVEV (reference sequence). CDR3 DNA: TGTGCCAGCACAAGCGGGGGCTCCTACAATGAGCAGTTCTTC. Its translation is CASTSGGSYNEQFF.

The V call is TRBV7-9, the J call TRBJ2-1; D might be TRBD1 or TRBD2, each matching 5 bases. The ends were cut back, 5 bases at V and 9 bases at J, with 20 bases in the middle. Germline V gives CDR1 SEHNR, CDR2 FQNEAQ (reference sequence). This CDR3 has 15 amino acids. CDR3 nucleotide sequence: TGTGCCAGCAGCGGCTTACTAGGGGACGGGGTTGAGCAGTTCTTC. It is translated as CASSGLLGDGVEQFF. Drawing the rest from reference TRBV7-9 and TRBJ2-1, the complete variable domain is DTGVSQNPRHKITKRGQNVTFRCDPISEHNRLYWYRQTLGQGPEFLTYFQNEAQLEKSRLLSDRFSAERPKGSFSTLEIQRTEQGDSAMYLCASSGLLGDGVEQFFGPGTRLTVL.

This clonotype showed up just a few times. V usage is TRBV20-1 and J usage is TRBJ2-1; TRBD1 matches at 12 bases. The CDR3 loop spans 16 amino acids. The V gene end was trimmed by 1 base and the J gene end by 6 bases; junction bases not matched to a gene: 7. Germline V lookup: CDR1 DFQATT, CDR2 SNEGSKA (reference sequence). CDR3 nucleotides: TGCAGTGCTAGAGCGGCCGGGACAGGGGGCCTCAATGAGCAGTTCTTC. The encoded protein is CSARAAGTGGLNEQFF.

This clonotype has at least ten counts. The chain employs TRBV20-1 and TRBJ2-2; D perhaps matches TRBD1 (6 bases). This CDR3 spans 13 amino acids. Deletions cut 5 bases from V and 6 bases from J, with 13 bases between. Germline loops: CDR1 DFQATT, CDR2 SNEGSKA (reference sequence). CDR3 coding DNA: TGCAGTGCTTTTCGGACAGTATCCGGGGAGCTGTTTTTT. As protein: CSAFRTVSGELFF.

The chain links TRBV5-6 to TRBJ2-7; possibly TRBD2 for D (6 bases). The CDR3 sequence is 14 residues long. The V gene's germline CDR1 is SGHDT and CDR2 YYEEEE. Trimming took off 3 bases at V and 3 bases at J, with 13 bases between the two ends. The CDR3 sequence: CASSWAGPGYEQYV. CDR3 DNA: TGTGCCAGCAGCTGGGCGGGACCCGGCTACGAGCAGTACGTC.

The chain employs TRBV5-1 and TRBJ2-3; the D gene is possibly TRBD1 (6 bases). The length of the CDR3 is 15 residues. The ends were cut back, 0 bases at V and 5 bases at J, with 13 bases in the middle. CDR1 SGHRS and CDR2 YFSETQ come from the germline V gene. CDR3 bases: TGCGCCAGCAGCTTGGTGACAGGCGGGCGAGATACGCAGTATTTT. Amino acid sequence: CASSLVTGGRDTQYF.

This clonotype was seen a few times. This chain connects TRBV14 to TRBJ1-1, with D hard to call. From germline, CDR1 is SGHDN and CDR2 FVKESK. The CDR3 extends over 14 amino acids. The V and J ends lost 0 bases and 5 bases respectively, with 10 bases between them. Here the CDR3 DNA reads TGTGCCAGCAGCCAAGAACTCCGTGGGACTGAAGCTTTCTTT. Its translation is CASSQELRGTEAFF.

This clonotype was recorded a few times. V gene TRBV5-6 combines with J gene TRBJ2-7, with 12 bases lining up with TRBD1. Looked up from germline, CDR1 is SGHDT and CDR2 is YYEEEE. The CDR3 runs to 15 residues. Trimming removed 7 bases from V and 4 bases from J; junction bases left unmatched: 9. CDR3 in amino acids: CASRYWDRGLYEQYV. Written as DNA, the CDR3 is TGTGCCAGCCGTTACTGGGACAGGGGGCTATACGAGCAGTACGTC.

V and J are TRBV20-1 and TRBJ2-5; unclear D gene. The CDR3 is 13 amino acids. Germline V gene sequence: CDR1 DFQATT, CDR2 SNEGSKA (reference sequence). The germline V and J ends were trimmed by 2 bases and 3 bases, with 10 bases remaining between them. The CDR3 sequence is CSARSPGEETQYF. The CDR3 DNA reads TGCAGTGCTAGAAGTCCTGGGGAAGAGACCCAGTACTTC.

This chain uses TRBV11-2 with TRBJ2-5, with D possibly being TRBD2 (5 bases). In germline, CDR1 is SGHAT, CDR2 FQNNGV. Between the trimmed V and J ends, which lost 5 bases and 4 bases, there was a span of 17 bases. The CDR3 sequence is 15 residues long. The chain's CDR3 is CASSVTAGLGETQYF. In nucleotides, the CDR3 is TGTGCCAGCAGCGTAACGGCGGGTTTAGGAGAGACCCAGTACTTC.

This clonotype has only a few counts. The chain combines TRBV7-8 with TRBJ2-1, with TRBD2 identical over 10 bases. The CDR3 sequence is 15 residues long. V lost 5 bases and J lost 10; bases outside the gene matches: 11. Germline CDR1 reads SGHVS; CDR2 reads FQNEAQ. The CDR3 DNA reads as TGTGCCAGCAGCAATCCCGGGACTAGCGCAGGGGAGCAGTTCTTC. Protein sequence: CASSNPGTSAGEQFF.

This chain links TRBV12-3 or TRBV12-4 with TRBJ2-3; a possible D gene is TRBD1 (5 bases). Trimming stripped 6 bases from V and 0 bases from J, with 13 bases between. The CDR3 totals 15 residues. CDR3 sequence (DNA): TGTGCCAGCAGGCAACAGGTTCTGAGCACAGATACGCAGTATTTT. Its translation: CASRQQVLSTDTQYF.

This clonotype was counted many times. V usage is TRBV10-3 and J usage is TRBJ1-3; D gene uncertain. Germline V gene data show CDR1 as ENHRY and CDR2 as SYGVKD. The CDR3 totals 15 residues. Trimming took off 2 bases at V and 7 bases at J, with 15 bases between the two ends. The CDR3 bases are TGTGCCATCAGTGAGAGGCGTGCCCGTGGGAACACCATATATTTT. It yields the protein CAISERRARGNTIYF.

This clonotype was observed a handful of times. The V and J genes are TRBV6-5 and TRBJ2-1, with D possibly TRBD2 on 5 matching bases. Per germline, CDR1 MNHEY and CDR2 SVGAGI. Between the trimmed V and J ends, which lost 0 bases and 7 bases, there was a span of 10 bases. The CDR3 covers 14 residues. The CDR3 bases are TGTGCCAGCAGTTACTCACTAGAGTTAAATGAGCAGTTCTTC. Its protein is CASSYSLELNEQFF.

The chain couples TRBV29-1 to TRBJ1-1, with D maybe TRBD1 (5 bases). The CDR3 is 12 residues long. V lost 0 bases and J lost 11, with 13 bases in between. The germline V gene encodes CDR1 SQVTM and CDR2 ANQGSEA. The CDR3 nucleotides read TGCAGCGTTGAAGATCGGGGGGGTGGTGCTTTCTTT. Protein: CSVEDRGGGAFF.

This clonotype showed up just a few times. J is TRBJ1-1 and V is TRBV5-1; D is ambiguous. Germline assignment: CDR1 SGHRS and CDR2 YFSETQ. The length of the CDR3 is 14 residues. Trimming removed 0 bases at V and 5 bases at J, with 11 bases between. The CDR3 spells CASSLGSTSTEAFF. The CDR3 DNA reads TGCGCCAGCAGCTTGGGCTCCACGAGTACTGAAGCTTTCTTT.

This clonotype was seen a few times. The CDR3 sequence: CASSWDRNTDTQYF. The CDR3 DNA reads as TGCGCCAGCAGCTGGGACAGAAACACAGATACGCAGTATTTT. This chain uses TRBV5-1 with TRBJ2-3, with 7 positions matching TRBD1. Germline V gives CDR1 SGHRS, CDR2 YFSETQ. J lost 2 bases, V lost 3 bases, and 3 bases had no gene match. CDR3 size: 14 residues.

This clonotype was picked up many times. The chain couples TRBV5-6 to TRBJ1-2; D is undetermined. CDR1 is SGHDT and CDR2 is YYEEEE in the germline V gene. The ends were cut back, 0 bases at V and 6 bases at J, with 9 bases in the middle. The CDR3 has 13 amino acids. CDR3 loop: CASSLAVGDGYTF. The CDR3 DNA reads TGTGCCAGCAGCTTGGCCGTCGGGGATGGCTACACCTTC.

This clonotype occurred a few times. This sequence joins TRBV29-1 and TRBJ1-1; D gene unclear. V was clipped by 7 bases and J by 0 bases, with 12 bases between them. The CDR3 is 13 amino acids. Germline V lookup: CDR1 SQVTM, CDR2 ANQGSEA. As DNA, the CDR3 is TGCAGCGGGGTGAGAACTCTGAACACTGAAGCTTTCTTT. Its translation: CSGVRTLNTEAFF.

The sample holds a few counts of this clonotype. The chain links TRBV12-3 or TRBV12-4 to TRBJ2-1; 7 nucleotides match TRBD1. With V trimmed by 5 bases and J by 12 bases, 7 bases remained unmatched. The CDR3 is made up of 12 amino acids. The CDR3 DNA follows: TGTGCCAGCAGTGGGGGACAGAGCGCGCAGTTCTTC. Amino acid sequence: CASSGGQSAQFF.

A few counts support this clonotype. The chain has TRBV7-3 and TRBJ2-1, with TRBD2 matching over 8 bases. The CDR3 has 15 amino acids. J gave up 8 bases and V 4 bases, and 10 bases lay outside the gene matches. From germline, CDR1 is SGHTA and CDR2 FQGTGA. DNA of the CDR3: TGTGCCAGCAGCTCCACTAGCGGCAGCGGCGATGAGCAGTTCTTC. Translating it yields CASSSTSGSGDEQFF.

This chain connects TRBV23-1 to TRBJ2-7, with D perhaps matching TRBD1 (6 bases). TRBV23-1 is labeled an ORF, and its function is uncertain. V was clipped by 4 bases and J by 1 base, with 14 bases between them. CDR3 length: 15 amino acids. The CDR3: CASSLRTAASYEQYV. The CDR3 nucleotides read TGCGCCAGCAGTCTGCGGACAGCGGCTTCCTACGAGCAGTACGTC.

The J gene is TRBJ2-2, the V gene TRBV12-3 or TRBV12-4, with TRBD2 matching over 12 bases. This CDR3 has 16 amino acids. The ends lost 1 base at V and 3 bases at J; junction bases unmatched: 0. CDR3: CASSLGLAGDTGELFF. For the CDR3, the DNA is TGTGCCAGCAGTTTAGGACTAGCGGGAGACACCGGGGAGCTGTTTTTT.

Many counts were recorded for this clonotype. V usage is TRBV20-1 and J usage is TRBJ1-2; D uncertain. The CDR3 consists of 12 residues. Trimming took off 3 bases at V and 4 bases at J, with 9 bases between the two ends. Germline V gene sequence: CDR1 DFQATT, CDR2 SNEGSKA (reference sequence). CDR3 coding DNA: TGCAGTGCTAGCAACCGGGGCTATGGCTACACCTTC. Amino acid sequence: CSASNRGYGYTF.

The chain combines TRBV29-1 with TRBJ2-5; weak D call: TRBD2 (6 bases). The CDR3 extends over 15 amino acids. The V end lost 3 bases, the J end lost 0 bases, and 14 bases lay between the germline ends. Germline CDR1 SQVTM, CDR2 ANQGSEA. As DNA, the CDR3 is TGCAGCGTTGACATAGCGGCCTTGTACCAAGAGACCCAGTACTTC. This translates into CSVDIAALYQETQYF.

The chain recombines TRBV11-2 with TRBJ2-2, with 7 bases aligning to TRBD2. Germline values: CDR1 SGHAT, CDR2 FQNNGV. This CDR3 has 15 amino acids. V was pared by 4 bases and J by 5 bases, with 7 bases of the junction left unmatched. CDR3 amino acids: CASSSAGVRTGELFF. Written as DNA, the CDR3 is TGTGCCAGCAGCTCGGCGGGAGTAAGGACCGGGGAGCTGTTTTTT.

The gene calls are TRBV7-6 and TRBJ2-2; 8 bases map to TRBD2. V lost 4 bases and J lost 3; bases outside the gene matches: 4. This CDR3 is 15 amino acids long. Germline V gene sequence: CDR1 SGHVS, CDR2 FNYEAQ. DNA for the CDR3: TGTGCCAGCAGCTCCCAAGCGGGGGACACCGGGGAGCTGTTTTTT. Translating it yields CASSSQAGDTGELFF.

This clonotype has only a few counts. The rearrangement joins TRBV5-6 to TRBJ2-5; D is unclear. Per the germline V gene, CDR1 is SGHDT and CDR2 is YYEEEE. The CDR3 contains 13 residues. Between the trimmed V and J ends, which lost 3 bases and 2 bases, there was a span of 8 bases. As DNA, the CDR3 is TGTGCCAGCAGCTCCATCCAGCAAGAGACCCAGTACTTC. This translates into CASSSIQQETQYF.

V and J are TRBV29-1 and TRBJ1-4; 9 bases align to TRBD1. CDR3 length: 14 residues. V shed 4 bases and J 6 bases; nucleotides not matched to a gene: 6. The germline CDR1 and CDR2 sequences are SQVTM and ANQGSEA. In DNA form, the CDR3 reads TGCAGCGTTGTGTTCCGGACAGGGGATGAAAAACTGTTTTTT. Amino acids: CSVVFRTGDEKLFF. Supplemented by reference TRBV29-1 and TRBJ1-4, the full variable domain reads SAVISQKPSRDICQRGTSLTIQCQVDSQVTMMFWYRQQPGQSLTLIATANQGSEATYESGFVIDKFPISRPNLTFSTLTVSNMSPEDSSIYLCSVVFRTGDEKLFFGSGTQLSVL.

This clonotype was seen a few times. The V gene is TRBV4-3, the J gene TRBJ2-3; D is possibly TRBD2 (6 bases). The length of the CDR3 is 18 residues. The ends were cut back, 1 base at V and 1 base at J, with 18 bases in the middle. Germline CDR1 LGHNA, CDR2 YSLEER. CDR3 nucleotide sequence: TGCGCCAGCAGCCAAGGGCTTGCGGGGTCTCATGGCACAGATACGCAGTATTTT. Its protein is CASSQGLAGSHGTDTQYF.